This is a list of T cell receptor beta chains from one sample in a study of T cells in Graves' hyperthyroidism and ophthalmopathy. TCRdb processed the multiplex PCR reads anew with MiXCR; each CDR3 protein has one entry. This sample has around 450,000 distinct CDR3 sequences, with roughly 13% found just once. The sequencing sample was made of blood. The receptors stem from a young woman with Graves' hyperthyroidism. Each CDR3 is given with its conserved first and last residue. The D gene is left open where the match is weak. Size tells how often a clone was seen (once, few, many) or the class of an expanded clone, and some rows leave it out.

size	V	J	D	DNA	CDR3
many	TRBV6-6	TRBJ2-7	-	TGTGCCAGCAGTTCCTCGCCTACAGGGATCTGGATCGAGCAGTACTTC	CASSSSPTGIWIEQYF
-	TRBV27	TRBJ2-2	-	TGTGCCAGCAGTTTAAGGCAGGGTGGAGCCGGGGAGCTGTTTTTT	CASSLRQGGAGELFF
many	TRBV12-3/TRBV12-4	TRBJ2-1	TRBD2	TGTGCCAGCAGTGGGGTCTGGTTAGCGGGTGAGAATGAGCAGTTCTTC	CASSGVWLAGENEQFF
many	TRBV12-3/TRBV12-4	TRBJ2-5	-	TGTGCCAGCAGTTTCGGCCAGGCGGGCGAGACCCAGTACTTC	CASSFGQAGETQYF
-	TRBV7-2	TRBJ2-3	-	TGTGCCAGCAGCTTAGAGGGGGGGGGAGGCCGAGATACGCAGTATTTT	CASSLEGGGGRDTQYF
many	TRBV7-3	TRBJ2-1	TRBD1	TGTGCCAGCAGCTTGCCAGGGGGCAGGGGCAATGAGCAGTTCTTC	CASSLPGGRGNEQFF
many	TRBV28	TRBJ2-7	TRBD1	TGTGCCAGCACCGTACAGGGGACCGAGCAGTACTTC	CASTVQGTEQYF
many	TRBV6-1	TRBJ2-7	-	TGTGCCAGCAGTCGGGCCGACTACGAGCAGTACTTC	CASSRADYEQYF
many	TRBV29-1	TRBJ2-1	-	TGCAGCGTTGTTCCAGTGTCTTACAATGAGCAGTTCTTC	CSVVPVSYNEQFF
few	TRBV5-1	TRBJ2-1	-	TGCGCCAGCAGCTTTTCCCCTAGCGATTACAATGAGCAGTTCTTC	CASSFSPSDYNEQFF
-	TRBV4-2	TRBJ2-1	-	TGTGCCAGCAGCCAAGATTCAAATGAGCAGTTCTTC	CASSQDSNEQFF
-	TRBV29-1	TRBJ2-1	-	TGCAGCGTTGATTCGGAGGGGGGGATGGGACAGTTCTTC	CSVDSEGGMGQFF
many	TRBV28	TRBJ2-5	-	TGTGCCAGCAGTTTTCTCGGCACAGGACTACAAGAGACCCAGTACTTC	CASSFLGTGLQETQYF
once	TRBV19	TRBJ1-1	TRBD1	TGTGCCAGTAGTCAACAGGGGTTGGGTTATACTGAAGCTTTCTTT	CASSQQGLGYTEAFF
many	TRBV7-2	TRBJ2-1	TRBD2	TGTGCCAGCAGCTTAGGGACTAGCGGGATCAATGAGCAGTTCTTC	CASSLGTSGINEQFF
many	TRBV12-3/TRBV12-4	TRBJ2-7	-	TGTGCCAGCAGCGATCTAGCGCGCGAGCAGTACTTC	CASSDLAREQYF
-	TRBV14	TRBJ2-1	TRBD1	TGTGCCAGCAGCCGGACAGGGGGTGATTACAATGAGCAGTTCTTC	CASSRTGGDYNEQFF
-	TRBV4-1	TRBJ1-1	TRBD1	TGCGCCAGCAGCCAAGAAAATCAGGGGGATCGCACTGAAGCTTTCTTT	CASSQENQGDRTEAFF
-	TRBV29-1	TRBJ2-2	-	TGCAGCGGGCAGGTCGCGGCGAACACCGGGGAGCTGTTTTTT	CSGQVAANTGELFF
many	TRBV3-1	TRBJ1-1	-	TGTGCCAGCAGCAGGAGACGGGACCGTATGAACACTGAAGCTTTCTTT	CASSRRRDRMNTEAFF
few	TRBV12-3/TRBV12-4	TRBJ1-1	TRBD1	TGTGCCAGCAGTGGGATTCGACAGGGATTAACTGAAGCTTTCTTT	CASSGIRQGLTEAFF
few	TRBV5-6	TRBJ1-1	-	TGTGCCAGCAGCCCATCCACTCTAGGAACTGAAGCTTTCTTT	CASSPSTLGTEAFF
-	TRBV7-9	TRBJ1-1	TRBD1	TGTGCCAGCAGCCCTCGGACAGGGTACACTGAAGCTTTCTTT	CASSPRTGYTEAFF
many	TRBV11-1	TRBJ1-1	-	TGTGCCAGCAGCATTACCTTGAACACTGAAGCTTTCTTT	CASSITLNTEAFF
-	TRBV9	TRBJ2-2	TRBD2	TGTGCCAGCAGCGTAGCGGGAGGGGTCACCGGGGAGCTGTTTTTT	CASSVAGGVTGELFF
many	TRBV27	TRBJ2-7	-	TGTGCCAGCAGTTTGGCCGGGCCCTTAAGAGAGCAGTACTTC	CASSLAGPLREQYF
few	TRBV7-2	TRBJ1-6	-	TGTGCCAGCAGCTTACCGAATTTCGGTTCACCCCTCCACTTT	CASSLPNFGSPLHF
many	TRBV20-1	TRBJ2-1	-	TGCAGTGCTAGAGAGTGGAGAGTCCCTTCATTTGAGCAGTTCTTC	CSAREWRVPSFEQFF
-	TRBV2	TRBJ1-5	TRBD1	TGTGCCAGCAGGTCCGGGACAGGAAACAGTCAGCCCCAGCATTTT	CASRSGTGNSQPQHF
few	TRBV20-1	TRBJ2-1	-	TGCAGTGCCAAAGACCTGCCTGACGATGAGCAGTTCTTC	CSAKDLPDDEQFF
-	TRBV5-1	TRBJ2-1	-	TGCGCCAGCAGCTTGGTTCAGGCCCAGGGCCCCTACAATGAGCAGTTCTTC	CASSLVQAQGPYNEQFF
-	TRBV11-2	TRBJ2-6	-	TGTGCCAGCAGCTTGGGACAAACTGGGGCCAACGTCCTGACTTTC	CASSLGQTGANVLTF
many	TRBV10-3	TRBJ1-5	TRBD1	TGTGCCATCAGTGACCTCTACGGACAGGCTAATCAGCCCCAGCATTTT	CAISDLYGQANQPQHF
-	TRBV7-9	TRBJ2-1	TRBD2	TGTGCCAGCAGCCGTCGTGGGACTAGCGGAACTCTCTACAATGAGCAGTTCTTC	CASSRRGTSGTLYNEQFF
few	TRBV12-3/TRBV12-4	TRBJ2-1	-	TGTGCCAGCACCCCGAACGGGAGCCCCTACAATGAGCAGTTCTTC	CASTPNGSPYNEQFF
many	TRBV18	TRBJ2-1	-	TGTGCCAGCTCACCAAGTAACACGTACAATGAGCAGTTCTTC	CASSPSNTYNEQFF
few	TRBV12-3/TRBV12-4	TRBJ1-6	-	TGTGCCAGCAGGTCCGGGACAAATAATTCACCCCTCCACTTT	CASRSGTNNSPLHF